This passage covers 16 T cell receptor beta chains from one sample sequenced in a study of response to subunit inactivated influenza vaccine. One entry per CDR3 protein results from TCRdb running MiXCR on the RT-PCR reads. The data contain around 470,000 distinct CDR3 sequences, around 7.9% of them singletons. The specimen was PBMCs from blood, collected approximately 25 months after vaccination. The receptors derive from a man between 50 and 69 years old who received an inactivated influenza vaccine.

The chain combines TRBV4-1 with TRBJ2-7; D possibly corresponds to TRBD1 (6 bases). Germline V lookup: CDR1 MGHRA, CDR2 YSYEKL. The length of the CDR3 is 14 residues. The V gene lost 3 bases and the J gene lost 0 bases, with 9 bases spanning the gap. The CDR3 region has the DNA TGCGCCAGCAGCCACCCGACAGGCTCCTACGAGCAGTACTTC. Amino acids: CASSHPTGSYEQYF.

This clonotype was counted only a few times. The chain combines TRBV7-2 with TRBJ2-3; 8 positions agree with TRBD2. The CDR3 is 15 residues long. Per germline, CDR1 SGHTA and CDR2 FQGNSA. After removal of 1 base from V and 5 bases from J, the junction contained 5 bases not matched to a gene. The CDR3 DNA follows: TGTGCCAGCAGCTTAGATGGCGGGGGGTTAGATACGCAGTATTTT. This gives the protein CASSLDGGGLDTQYF.

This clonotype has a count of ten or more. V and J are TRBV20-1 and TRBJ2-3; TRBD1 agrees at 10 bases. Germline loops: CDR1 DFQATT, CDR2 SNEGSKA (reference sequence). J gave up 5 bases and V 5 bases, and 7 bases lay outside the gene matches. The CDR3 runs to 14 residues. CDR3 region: CSAPRDRGRDTQYF. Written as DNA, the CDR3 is TGCAGTGCTCCCCGGGACAGGGGAAGAGATACGCAGTATTTT.

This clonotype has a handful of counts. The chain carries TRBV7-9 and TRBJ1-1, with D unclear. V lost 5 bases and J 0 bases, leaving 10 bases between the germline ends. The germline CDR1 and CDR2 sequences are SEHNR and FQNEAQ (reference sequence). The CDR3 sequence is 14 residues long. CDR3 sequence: CASSPALMNTEAFF. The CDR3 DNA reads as TGTGCCAGCAGCCCTGCCTTAATGAACACTGAAGCTTTCTTT.

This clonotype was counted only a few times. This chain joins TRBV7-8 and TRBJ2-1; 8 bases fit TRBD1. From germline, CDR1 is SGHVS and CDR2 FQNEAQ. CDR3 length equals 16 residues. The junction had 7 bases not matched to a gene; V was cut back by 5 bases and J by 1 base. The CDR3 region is CASSRETGASYNEQFF. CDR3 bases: TGTGCCAGCAGCCGAGAGACAGGGGCGTCCTACAATGAGCAGTTCTTC.

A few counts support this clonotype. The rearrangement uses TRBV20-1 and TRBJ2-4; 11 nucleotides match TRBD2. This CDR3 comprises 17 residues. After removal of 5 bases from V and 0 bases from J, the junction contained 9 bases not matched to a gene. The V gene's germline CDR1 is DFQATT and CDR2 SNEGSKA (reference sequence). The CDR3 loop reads CSAPVAGGPVAKNIQYF. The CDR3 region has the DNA TGCAGTGCTCCGGTAGCGGGAGGGCCGGTAGCCAAAAACATTCAGTACTTC.

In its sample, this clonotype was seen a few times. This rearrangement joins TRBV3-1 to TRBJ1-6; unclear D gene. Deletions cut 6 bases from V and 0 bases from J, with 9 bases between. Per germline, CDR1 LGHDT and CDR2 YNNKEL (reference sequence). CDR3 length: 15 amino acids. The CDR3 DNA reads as TGTGCCAGCAGTCCGCTCCTCTCCTATAATTCACCCCTCCACTTT. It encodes CASSPLLSYNSPLHF.

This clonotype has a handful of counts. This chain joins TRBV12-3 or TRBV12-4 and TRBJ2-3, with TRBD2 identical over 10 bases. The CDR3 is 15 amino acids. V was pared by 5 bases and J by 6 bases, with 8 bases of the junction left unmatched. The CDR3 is CASSPHSGRSDTQYF. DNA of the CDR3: TGTGCCAGCAGTCCTCATAGCGGGAGGTCGGATACGCAGTATTTT.

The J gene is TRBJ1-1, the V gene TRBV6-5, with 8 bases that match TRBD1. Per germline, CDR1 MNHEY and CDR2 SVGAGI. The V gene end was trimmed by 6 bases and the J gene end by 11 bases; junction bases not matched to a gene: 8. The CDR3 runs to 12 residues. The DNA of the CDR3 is TGTGCCAGCAGCGTAGGACAGGGTAGGGCTTTCTTT. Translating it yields CASSVGQGRAFF.

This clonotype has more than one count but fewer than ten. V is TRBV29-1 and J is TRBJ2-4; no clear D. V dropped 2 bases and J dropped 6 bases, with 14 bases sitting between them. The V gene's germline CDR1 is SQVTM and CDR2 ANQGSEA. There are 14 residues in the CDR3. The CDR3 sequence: CSVESLTARNIQYF. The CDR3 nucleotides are TGCAGCGTTGAAAGTCTTACAGCAAGAAACATTCAGTACTTC.

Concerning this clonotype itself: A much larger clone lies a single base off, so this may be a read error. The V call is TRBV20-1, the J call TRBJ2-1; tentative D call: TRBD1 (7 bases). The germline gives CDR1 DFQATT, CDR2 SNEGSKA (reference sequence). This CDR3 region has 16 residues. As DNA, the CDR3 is TGCTGTGCAGGAGGGACGGACAGGAGGGGATACAATGAGCAGTTCTTC. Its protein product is CCAGGTDRRGYNEQFF.

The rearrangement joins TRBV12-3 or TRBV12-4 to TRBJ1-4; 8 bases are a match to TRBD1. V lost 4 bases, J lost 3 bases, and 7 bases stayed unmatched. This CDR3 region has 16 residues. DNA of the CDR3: TGTGCCAGCAGTTCAGGACAGGGCTTGGCTAATGAAAAACTGTTTTTT. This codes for CASSSGQGLANEKLFF.

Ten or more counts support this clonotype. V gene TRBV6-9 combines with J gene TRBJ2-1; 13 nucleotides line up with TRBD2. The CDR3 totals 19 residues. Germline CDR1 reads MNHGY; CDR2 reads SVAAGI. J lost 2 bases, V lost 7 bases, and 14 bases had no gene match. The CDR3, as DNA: TGTGCCAGCACATTTATGGGGACTAGCGGGAACCCCACCTACAATGAGCAGTTCTTC. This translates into CASTFMGTSGNPTYNEQFF.

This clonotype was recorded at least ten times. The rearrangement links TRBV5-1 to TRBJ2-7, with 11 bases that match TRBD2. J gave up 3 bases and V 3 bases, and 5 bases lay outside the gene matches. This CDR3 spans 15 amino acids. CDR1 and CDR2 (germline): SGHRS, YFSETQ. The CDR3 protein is CASSSGLAGRYEQYF. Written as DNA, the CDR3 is TGCGCCAGCAGCTCTGGACTAGCGGGCCGCTACGAGCAGTACTTC. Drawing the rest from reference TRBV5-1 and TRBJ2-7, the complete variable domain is KAGVTQTPRYLIKTRGQQVTLSCSPISGHRSVSWYQQTPGQGLQFLFEYFSETQRNKGNFPGRFSGRQFSNSRSEMNVSTLELGDSALYLCASSSGLAGRYEQYFGPGTRLTVT.

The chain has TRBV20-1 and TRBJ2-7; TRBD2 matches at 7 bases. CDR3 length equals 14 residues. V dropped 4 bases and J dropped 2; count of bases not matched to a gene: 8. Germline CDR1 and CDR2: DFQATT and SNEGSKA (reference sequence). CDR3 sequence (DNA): TGCAGTGCTATCCCCGCGGGGGTAGCCTACGAGCAGTACTTC. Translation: CSAIPAGVAYEQYF.

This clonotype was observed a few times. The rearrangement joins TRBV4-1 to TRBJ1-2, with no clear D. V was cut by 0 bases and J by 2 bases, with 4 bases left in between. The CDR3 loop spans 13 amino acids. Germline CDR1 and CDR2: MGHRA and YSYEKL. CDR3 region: CASSQEVNYGYTF. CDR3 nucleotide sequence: TGCGCCAGCAGCCAAGAGGTAAACTATGGCTACACCTTC.